One sample yielded the 14 T cell receptor beta chains listed below, sequenced in a study of blood T cell repertoires in COVID-19. Using immunoSEQ multiplex PCR, the repertoire was profiled, and TCRdb retains in-frame clones only, with some absent. This table has 270,000 or so clones, about nine tenths appearing once. The material sequenced was peripheral blood. Receptors were obtained from a woman between 40 and 55 years old who had recovered from COVID-19.

V gene TRBV4-1 combines with J gene TRBJ2-1; 9 bases match TRBD2. The germline V gene encodes CDR1 MGHRA and CDR2 YSYEKL. Germline trimming cut 0 bases from V and 13 bases from J; bases unmatched to any gene: 13. There are 16 residues in the CDR3. The CDR3 spells CASSQEASGAPFNQFF. CDR3 nucleotides: TGCGCCAGCAGCCAAGAGGCTAGCGGGGCCCCCTTTAACCAGTTCTTC.

The V and J genes are TRBV5-5 and TRBJ1-1; 9 bases line up with TRBD1. CDR3 length: 14 residues. Germline V gene data show CDR1 as SGHKS and CDR2 as YYEKEE (reference sequence). The V and J ends lost 2 bases and 4 bases, in that order; junction bases with no gene match: 3. CDR3 bases: TGTGCCAGCAGCTTAGGGACAGGGATCACTGAAGCTTTCTTT. Amino acid sequence: CASSLGTGITEAFF.

This clone showed up just once. The chain joins TRBV5-1 to TRBJ1-5; D possibly corresponds to TRBD1 (5 bases). The germline V and J ends were trimmed by 0 bases and 1 base, with 11 bases remaining between them. CDR3 size: 16 residues. Per the germline V gene, CDR1 is SGHRS and CDR2 is YFSETQ. For the CDR3, the DNA is TGCGCCAGCAGCTTGGGTCTCGGGGGGAGCAATCAGCCCCAGCATTTT. The encoded protein is CASSLGLGGSNQPQHF.

The chain recombines TRBV12-3 or TRBV12-4 with TRBJ1-2; D not certain. This CDR3 comprises 13 residues. Between the trimmed V and J ends, which lost 6 bases and 6 bases, there was a span of 14 bases. CDR3 loop: CASSPALGHGYTF. The CDR3 DNA reads TGTGCCAGCAGCCCTGCTCTGGGCCATGGCTACACCTTC.

This sequence joins TRBV3-1 (or the pseudogene TRBV3-2) and TRBJ2-7; D is uncertain. The CDR3 is 16 residues long. Trimming cost V 0 bases and J 4 bases, with 16 bases left between them. CDR1 and CDR2 (germline): LGHDT, YNNKEL (reference sequence). The CDR3 spells CASSQEGVTSTYEQYF. Written as DNA, the CDR3 is TGTGCCAGCAGCCAAGAAGGAGTTACTTCAACTTACGAGCAGTACTTC.

The CDR3 sequence: CASRVGLAGYNEQFF. CDR3 nucleotides: TGCGCCAGCAGGGTTGGCCTAGCAGGCTACAATGAGCAGTTCTTC. The chain has TRBV5-1 and TRBJ2-1, with D maybe TRBD2 (5 bases). The CDR3 is 15 amino acids. Trimming removed 5 bases at V and 3 bases at J, with 15 bases between. Germline CDR1 and CDR2: SGHRS and YFSETQ.

The CDR3 spells CASSEHLADTSSYEQYF. Here the CDR3 DNA reads TGCGCCAGCAGTGAGCACCTAGCGGATACCAGCTCCTACGAGCAGTACTTC. The rearrangement uses TRBV10-2 and TRBJ2-7; 7 bases agree with TRBD2. J was trimmed by 0 bases and V by 2 bases; bases with no gene match: 10. The CDR3 loop spans 17 amino acids. Germline CDR1 and CDR2: WSHSY and SAAADI.

The chain employs TRBV6-5 and TRBJ2-3; a weak D match, TRBD2 (6 bases). CDR3 length: 14 residues. Germline V CDR1 and CDR2: MNHEY, SVGAGI. Between the trimmed V and J ends, which lost 3 bases and 4 bases, there was a span of 11 bases. CDR3 bases: TGTGCCAGCAGTTATCTAGGGAGGTCAGATACGCAGTATTTT. Its translation is CASSYLGRSDTQYF.

The chain has TRBV5-1 and TRBJ2-3, with 9 bases fitting TRBD2. Germline CDR1 reads SGHRS; CDR2 reads YFSETQ. The ends lost 0 bases at V and 1 base at J; junction bases unmatched: 6. This CDR3 has 17 amino acids. This CDR3 reads CASSLGTSVAGTDTQYF. The CDR3 DNA follows: TGCGCCAGCAGCTTGGGGACTAGCGTAGCGGGCACAGATACGCAGTATTTT. Full variable domain (outside the CDR3, taken from reference TRBV5-1 and TRBJ2-3): KAGVTQTPRYLIKTRGQQVTLSCSPISGHRSVSWYQQTPGQGLQFLFEYFSETQRNKGNFPGRFSGRQFSNSRSEMNVSTLELGDSALYLCASSLGTSVAGTDTQYFGPGTRLTVL.

The chain uses TRBV30 and TRBJ2-1; D is ambiguous. Germline V gene data show CDR1 as GTSNPN and CDR2 as SVGIG (reference sequence). The V and J ends lost 3 bases and 5 bases respectively, with 14 bases between them. The CDR3 extends over 14 amino acids. In DNA form, the CDR3 reads TGTGCCTGGAGCCAAACTGGAGACGACAATGAGCAGTTCTTC. It is translated as CAWSQTGDDNEQFF.

The chain links TRBV11-2 to TRBJ2-7, with 7 bases that match TRBD1. J gave up 4 bases and V 1 base, and 4 bases lay outside the gene matches. CDR1 is SGHAT, CDR2 FQNNGV, per germline. CDR3 length: 14 amino acids. The CDR3 DNA is TGTGCCAGCAGCTTAGGGGACAGAGATTACGAGCAGTACTTC. The encoded protein is CASSLGDRDYEQYF. Full variable domain (outside the CDR3, taken from reference TRBV11-2 and TRBJ2-7): EAGVAQSPRYKIIEKRQSVAFWCNPISGHATLYWYQQILGQGPKLLIQFQNNGVVDDSQLPKDRFSAERLKGVDSTLKIQPAKLEDSAVYLCASSLGDRDYEQYFGPGTRLTVT.

V usage is TRBV9 and J usage is TRBJ2-1, with 9 nucleotides matching TRBD1. From germline, CDR1 is SGDLS and CDR2 YYNGEE. This CDR3 has 13 residues. V lost 3 bases and J lost 7; bases outside the gene matches: 2. The CDR3 DNA reads as TGTGCCAGCAGCGCGGACAGGGGTAATGAGCAGTTCTTC. Translated: CASSADRGNEQFF.

The chain joins TRBV19 to TRBJ2-2; possibly TRBD2 for D (6 bases). The CDR3 has 16 amino acids. Germline assignment: CDR1 LNHDA and CDR2 SQIVND (reference sequence). V was cut by 5 bases and J by 6 bases, with 19 bases left in between. The CDR3 protein is CASSPSPGERAGELFF. The CDR3 DNA sequence: TGTGCCAGTAGTCCCTCCCCGGGAGAAAGGGCCGGGGAGCTGTTTTTT. The full variable domain, rest sourced from reference TRBV19 and TRBJ2-2, is DGGITQSPKYLFRKEGQNVTLSCEQNLNHDAMYWYRQDPGQGLRLIYYSQIVNDFQKGDIAEGYSVSREKKESFPLTVTSAQKNPTAFYLCASSPSPGERAGELFFGEGSRLTVL.

V gene TRBV12-3 or TRBV12-4 combines with J gene TRBJ2-3; the D is unclear. This CDR3 is built from 13 residues. Trimming left V 3 bases short and J 2 bases short, with 6 bases between. This chain's CDR3 is CASSFPNTDTQYF. The DNA of the CDR3 is TGTGCCAGCAGTTTCCCAAACACAGATACGCAGTATTTT.